This TCR beta chain was found in a study of blood T cell repertoires in COVID-19. Assay: immunoSEQ multiplex PCR; the TCRdb copy retains only in-frame clones and omits some. This sample carries around 470,000 clones, about 92% of them seen once, and the ten largest clones take around 0.6%. The clonotype originates from a man between 18 and 29 years old who had recovered from COVID-19. The material sequenced was PBMCs or T cells enriched from blood (not recorded which).

The DNA of the CDR3 is TGCGCCAGCAGCCAAATGTGGGGGGAGAGCAATCAGCCCCAGCATTTT. It is translated as CASSQMWGESNQPQHF. The V and J genes are TRBV4-1 and TRBJ1-5, with D tentatively TRBD1 (5 bases). The germline V gene has CDR1 MGHRA and CDR2 YSYEKL. The CDR3 extends over 16 amino acids. The V end lost 2 bases, the J end lost 1 base, and 12 bases lay between the germline ends.